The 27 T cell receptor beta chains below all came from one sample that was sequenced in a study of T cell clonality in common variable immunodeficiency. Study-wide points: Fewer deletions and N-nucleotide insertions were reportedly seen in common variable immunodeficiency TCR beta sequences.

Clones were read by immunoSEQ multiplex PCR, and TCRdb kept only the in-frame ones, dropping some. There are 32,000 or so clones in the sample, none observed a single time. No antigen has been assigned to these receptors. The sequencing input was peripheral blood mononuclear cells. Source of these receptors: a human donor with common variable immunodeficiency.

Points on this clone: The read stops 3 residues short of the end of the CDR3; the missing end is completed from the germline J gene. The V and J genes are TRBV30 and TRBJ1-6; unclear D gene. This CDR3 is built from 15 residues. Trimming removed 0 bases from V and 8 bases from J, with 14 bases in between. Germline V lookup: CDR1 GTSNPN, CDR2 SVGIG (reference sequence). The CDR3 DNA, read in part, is TGTGCCTGGAGTGTACATAGCGACGGGTATTCACCC. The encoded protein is CAWSVHSDGYSP. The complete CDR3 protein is CAWSVHSDGYSPLHF.

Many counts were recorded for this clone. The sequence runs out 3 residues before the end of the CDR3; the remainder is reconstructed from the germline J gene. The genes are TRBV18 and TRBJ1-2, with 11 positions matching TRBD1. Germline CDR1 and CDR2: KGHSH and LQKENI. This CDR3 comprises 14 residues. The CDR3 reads CASSLGDRGLGYTF. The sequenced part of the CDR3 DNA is TGTGCCAGCTCTCTCGGGGACAGGGGGTTAGGC.

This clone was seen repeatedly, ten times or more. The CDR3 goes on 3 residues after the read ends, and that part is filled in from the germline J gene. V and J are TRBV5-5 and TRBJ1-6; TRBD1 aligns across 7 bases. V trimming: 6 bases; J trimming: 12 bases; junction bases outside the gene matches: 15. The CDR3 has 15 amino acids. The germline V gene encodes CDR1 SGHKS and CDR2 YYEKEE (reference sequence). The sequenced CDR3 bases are TGTGCCAGCACCCCGGGACAGAGCACCTCTCAACCC. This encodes CASTPGQSTSQP. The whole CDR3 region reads CASTPGQSTSQPLHF.

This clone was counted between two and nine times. The part of the CDR3 DNA that was read is TGTGCCAGCAACTTGCGGGGAGCCCACACAGATACG. The encoded protein is CASNLRGAHTDT. The whole CDR3 region reads CASNLRGAHTDTQYF. The chain combines TRBV2 with TRBJ2-3; maybe TRBD2 (6 bases). Read data end 3 residues before the CDR3 end; the end is taken from the germline J gene. The CDR3 loop spans 15 amino acids. From germline, CDR1 is SNHLY and CDR2 FYNNEI. V lost 7 bases to trimming and J lost 2 bases, with 16 bases between them.

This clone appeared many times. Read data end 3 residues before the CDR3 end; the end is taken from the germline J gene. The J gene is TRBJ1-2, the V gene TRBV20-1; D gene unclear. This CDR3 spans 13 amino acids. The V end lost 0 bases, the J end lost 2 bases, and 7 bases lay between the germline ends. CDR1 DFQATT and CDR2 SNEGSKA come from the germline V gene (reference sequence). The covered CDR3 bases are TGCAGTGCTAGAGATCAGACAAACTATGGC. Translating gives CSARDQTNYG. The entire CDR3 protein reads CSARDQTNYGYTF.

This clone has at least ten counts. CDR3 residues: CSARGDLAGNTDTQYF. CDR3 DNA (partial): TGCAGTGCTAGAGGGGACCTAGCGGGGAACACAGATACG. J is TRBJ2-3 and V is TRBV20-1, with TRBD2 matching 9 bases. The read ends 3 residues before the CDR3 terminus; that terminus is restored from the germline J gene. The CDR3 loop spans 16 amino acids. Germline V lookup: CDR1 DFQATT, CDR2 SNEGSKA (reference sequence). V lost 1 base to trimming and J lost 2 bases; unmatched junction nucleotides: 7.

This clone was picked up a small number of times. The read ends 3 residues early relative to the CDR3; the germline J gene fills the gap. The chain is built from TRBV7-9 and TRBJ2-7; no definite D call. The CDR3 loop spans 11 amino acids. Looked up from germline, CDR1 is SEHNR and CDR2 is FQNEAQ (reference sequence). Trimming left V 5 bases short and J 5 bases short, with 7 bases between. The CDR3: CASSPQNEQYF. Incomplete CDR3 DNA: TGTGCCAGCAGCCCCCAAAACGAG.

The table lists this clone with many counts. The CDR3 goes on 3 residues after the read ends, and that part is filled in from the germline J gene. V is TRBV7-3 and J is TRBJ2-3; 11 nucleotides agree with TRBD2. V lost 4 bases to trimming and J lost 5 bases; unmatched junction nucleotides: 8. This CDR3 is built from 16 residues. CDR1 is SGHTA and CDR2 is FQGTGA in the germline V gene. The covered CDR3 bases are TGTGCCAGCAGCTCTAGCGGGGGGCGCCCCCTAGATACG. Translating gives CASSSSGGRPLDT. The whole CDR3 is CASSSSGGRPLDTQYF.

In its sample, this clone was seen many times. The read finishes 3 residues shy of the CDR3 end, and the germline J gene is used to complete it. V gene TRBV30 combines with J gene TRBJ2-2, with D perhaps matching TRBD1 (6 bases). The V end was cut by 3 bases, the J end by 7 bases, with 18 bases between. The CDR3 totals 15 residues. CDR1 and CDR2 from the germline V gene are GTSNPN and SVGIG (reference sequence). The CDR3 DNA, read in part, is TGTGCCTGGAGGGCTCGGGCAGGGGTGAGCGGGGAG. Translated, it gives CAWRARAGVSGE. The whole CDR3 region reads CAWRARAGVSGELFF.

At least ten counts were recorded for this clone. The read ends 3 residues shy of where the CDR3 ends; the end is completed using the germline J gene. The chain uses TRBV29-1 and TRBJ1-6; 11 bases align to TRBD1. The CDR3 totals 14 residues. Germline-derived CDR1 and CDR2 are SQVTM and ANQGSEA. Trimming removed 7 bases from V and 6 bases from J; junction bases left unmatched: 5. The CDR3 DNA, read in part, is TGCAGCGCTAGGACAGGGGGCCTTAATTCACCC. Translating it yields CSARTGGLNSP. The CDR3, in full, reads CSARTGGLNSPLHF.

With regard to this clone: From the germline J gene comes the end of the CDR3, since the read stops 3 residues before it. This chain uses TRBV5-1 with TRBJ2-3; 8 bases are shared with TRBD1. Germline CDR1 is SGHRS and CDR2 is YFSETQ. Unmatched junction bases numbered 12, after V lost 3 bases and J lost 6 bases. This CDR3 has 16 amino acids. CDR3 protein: CASSSDTGGNGDTQYF. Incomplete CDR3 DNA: TGCGCCAGCAGCTCCGACACAGGGGGGAATGGGGATACG.

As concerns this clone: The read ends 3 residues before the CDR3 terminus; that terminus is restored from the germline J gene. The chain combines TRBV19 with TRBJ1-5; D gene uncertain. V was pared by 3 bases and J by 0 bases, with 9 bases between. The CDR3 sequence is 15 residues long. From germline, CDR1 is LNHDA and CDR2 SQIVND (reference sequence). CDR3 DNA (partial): TGTGCCAGTAGTATCCGAGGGCCTAGCAATCAGCCC. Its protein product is CASSIRGPSNQP. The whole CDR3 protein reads CASSIRGPSNQPQHF.

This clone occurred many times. The DNA read from the CDR3 is TGTGCCAGCGCTCCTAGGGGGAACACCGGGGAG. It specifies CASAPRGNTGE. The complete CDR3 protein is CASAPRGNTGELFF. The genes are TRBV11-3 and TRBJ2-2; maybe TRBD1 (5 bases). Coverage ceases 3 residues before the CDR3 finishes, and the germline J gene fills in the end. The length of the CDR3 is 14 residues. Trimming left V 8 bases short and J 1 base short, with 11 bases between. CDR1 is SGHNT, CDR2 YENEEA, per germline.

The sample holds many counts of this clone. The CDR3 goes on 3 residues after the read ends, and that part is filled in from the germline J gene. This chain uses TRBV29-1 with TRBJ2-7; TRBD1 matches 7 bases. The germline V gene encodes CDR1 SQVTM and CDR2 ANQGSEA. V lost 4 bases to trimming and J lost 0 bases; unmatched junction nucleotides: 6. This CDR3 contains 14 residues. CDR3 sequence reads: CSVATGAISYEQYF. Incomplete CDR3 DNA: TGCAGCGTTGCAACAGGGGCCATCTCCTACGAG.

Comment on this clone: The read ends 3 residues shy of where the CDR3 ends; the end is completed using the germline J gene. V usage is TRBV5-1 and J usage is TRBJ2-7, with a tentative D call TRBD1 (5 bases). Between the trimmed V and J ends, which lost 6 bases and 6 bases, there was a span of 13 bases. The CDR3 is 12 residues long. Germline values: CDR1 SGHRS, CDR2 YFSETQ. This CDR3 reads CASTAGRGEQYF. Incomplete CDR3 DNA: TGCGCCAGCACGGCAGGTAGGGGCGAG.

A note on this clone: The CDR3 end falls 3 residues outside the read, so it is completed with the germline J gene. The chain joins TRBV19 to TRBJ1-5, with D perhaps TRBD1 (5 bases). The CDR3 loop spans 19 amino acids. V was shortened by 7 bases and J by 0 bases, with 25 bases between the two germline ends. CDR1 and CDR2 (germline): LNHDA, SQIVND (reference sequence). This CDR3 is CASTRFGRGYSYSNQPQHF. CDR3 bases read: TGTGCCAGTACCCGGTTCGGGAGGGGCTACTCCTATAGCAATCAGCCC.

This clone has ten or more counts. CDR3 loop: CASSLVPRPLGGLGVMSGEAFF. The part of the CDR3 DNA that was read is TGCGCCAGCAGCTTGGTGCCTAGGCCTTTAGGGGGCCTCGGGGTTATGAGTGGCGAA. The V gene is TRBV5-1, the J gene TRBJ1-1; TRBD1 agrees at 7 bases. Sequencing ends 3 residues short of the CDR3 end; the germline J gene provides the rest. The CDR3 consists of 22 residues. Germline-derived CDR1 and CDR2 are SGHRS and YFSETQ.

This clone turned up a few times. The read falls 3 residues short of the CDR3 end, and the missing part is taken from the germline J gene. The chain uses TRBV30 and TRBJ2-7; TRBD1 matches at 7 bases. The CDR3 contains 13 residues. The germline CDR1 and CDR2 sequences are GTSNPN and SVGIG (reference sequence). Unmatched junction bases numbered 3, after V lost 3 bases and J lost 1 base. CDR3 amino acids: CAWRQGKSYEQYF. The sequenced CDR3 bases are TGTGCCTGGAGACAGGGGAAGTCCTACGAG.

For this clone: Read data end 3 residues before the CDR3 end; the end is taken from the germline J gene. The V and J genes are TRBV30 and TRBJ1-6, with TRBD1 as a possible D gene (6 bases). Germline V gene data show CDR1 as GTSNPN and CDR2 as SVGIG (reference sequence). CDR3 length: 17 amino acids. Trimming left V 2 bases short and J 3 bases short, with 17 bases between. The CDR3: CAWSSTVGTFYNSPLHF. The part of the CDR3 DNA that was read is TGTGCCTGGAGTTCTACCGTCGGGACATTCTATAATTCACCC.

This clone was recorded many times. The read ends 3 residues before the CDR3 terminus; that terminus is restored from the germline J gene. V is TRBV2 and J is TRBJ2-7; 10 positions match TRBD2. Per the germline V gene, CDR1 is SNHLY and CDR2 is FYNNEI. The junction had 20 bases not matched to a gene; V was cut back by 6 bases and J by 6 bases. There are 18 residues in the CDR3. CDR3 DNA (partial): TGTGCCAGCAGCCGGCTTCGGGGAGGAGCGGGGGGGCCACGCGAG. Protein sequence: CASSRLRGGAGGPRE. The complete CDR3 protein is CASSRLRGGAGGPREQYF.

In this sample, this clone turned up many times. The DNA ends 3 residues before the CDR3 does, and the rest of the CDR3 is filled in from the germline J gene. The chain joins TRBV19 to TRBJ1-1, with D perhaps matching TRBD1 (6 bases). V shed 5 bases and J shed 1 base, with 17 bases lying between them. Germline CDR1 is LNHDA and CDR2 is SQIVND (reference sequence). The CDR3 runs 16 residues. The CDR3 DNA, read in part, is TGTGCCAGTAGTTTTACAGGGACGGGGAAGAACACTGAA. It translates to CASSFTGTGKNTE. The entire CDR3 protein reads CASSFTGTGKNTEAFF. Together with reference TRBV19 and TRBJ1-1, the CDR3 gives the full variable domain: DGGITQSPKYLFRKEGQNVTLSCEQNLNHDAMYWYRQDPGQGLRLIYYSQIVNDFQKGDIAEGYSVSREKKESFPLTVTSAQKNPTAFYLCASSFTGTGKNTEAFFGQGTRLTVV.

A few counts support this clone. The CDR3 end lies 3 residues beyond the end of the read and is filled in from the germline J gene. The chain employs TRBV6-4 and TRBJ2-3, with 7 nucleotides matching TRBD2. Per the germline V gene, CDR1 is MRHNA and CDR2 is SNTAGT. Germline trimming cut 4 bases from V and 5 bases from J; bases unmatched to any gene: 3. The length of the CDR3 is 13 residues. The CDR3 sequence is CASSVERGDTQYF. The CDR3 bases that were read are TGTGCCAGCAGTGTGGAGCGGGGAGATACG.

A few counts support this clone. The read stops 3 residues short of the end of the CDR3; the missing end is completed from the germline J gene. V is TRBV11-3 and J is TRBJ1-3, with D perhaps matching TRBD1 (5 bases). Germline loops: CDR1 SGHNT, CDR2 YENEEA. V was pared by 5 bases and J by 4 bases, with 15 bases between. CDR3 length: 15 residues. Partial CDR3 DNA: TGTGCCAGCAGCCAGGACAAATCAGCGGGAAACACC. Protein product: CASSQDKSAGNT. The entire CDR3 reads CASSQDKSAGNTIYF.

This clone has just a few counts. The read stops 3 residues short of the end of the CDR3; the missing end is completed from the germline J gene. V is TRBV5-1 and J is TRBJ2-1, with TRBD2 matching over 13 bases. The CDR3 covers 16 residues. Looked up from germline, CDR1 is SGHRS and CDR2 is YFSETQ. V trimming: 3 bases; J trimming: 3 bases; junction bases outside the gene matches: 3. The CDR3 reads CASSSGLAGNYNEQFF. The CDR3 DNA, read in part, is TGCGCCAGCAGCTCGGGACTAGCGGGGAACTACAATGAG.

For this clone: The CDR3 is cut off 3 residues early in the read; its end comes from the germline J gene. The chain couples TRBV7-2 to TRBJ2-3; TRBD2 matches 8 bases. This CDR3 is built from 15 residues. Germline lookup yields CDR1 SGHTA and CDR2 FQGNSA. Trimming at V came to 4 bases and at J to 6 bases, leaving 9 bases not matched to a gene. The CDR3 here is CASSSQAGAGDTQYF. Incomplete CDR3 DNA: TGTGCCAGCAGCTCCCAAGCGGGGGCCGGGGATACG.

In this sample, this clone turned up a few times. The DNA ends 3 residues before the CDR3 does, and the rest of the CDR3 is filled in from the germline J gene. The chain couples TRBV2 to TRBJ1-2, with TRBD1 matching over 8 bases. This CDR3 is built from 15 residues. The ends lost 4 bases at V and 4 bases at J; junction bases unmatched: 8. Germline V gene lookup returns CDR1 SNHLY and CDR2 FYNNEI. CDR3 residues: CASSAGRGQGYGYTF. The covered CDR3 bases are TGTGCCAGCAGTGCGGGCCGCGGACAGGGCTATGGC.

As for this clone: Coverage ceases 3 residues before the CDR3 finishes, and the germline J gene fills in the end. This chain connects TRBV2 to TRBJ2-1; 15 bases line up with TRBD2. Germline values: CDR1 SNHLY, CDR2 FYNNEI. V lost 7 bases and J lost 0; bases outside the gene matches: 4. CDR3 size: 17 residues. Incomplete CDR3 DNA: TGTGCCAGCACCGGGACTAGCGGGGGGAGCTCCTACAATGAG. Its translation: CASTGTSGGSSYNE. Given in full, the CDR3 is CASTGTSGGSSYNEQFF. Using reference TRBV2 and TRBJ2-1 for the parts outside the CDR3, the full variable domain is EPEVTQTPSHQVTQMGQEVILRCVPISNHLYFYWYRQILGQKVEFLVSFYNNEISEKSEIFDDQFSVERPDGSNFTLKIRSTKLEDSAMYFCASTGTSGGSSYNEQFFGPGTRLTVL.